This TCR beta chain was sequenced in a study of Graves' ophthalmopathy and Graves' hyperthyroidism. Overall study: At initial diagnosis, peripheral blood was obtained, and this preceded any treatment.

This clonotype showed up many times. The V gene's germline CDR1 is SGHTA and CDR2 FQGNSA. This CDR3 region has 17 residues. Deletions cut 2 bases from V and 5 bases from J, with 21 bases between. Excluded were patients with other autoimmune diseases, uncontrolled infections, pregnancy or lactation. Scientists amplified the TCR beta CDR3 regions from RNA transcripts. HTBI primers primed a first-round RT-PCR, and a second-round multiplex PCR followed. TCRdb fed the multiplex PCR reads into MiXCR, producing one record per CDR3 protein. The sample consists of some 400,000 distinct CDR3 sequences, 15% to 20% of them appearing once.

The receptor's source is a woman aged 18-29 years with Graves' ophthalmopathy. This chain connects TRBV7-2 to TRBJ1-2; possibly TRBD1 for D (6 bases). The sequenced material came from peripheral blood. The CDR3 region is CASSLPLTGKEWYGYTF. Here the CDR3 DNA reads TGTGCCAGCAGCTTACCCCTCACAGGGAAAGAATGGTATGGCTACACCTTC.